This T cell receptor beta chain emerged from a study of blood T cells in healthy people across ages. A sample-barcoded 5' primer and a J-beta primer mix were used in a second PCR of roughly 7 to 11 cycles. The authors tagged each cDNA molecule using a template-switch adaptor with 12 random nucleotides. TCRdb processed the 5' RACE reads anew with MiXCR; each CDR3 protein has one entry. The repertoire holds about 1.1 million distinct CDR3 sequences, under 40% seen once, with roughly 13% in the top ten. The CDR3 extends over 13 amino acids. The germline V gene encodes CDR1 SGHRS and CDR2 YFSETQ. J was trimmed by 8 bases and V by 4 bases; bases with no gene match: 8. As for this clonotype: A single base separates this from a much larger clone, so it may be a read error.

V is TRBV5-1 and J is TRBJ1-2, with 7 bases that match TRBD1. The clonotype originates from a young man in good health. Input material: blood. CDR3 sequence (DNA): TGCGCCAGCAGCGGTGACAGGGCTCGCGGCTACACCTTC. It codes for CASSGDRARGYTF.